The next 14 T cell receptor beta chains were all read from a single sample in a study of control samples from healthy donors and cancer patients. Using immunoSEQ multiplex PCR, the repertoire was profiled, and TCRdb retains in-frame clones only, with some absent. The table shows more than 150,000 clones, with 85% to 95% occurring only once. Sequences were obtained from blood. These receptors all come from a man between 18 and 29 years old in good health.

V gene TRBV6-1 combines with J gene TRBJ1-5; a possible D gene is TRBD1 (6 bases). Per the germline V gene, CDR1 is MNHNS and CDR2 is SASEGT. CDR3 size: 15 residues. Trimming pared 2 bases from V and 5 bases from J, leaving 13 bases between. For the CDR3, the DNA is TGTGCCAGCAGTGAATTGGGGGGCGGGGATCAGCCCCAGCATTTT. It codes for CASSELGGGDQPQHF.

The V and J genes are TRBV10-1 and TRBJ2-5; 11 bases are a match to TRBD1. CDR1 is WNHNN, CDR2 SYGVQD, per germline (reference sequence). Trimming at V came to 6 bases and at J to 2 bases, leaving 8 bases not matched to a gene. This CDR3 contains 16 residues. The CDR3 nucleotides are TGCGCCAGCAGCGATCCCGGGACAGGGGGACAAGAGACCCAGTACTTC. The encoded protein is CASSDPGTGGQETQYF.

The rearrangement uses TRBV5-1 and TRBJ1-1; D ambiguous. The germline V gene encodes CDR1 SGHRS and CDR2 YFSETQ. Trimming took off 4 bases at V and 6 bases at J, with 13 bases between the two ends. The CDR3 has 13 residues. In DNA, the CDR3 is TGCGCCAGCAGCACCCGAGGCGGACCTGAAGCTTTCTTT. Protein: CASSTRGGPEAFF.

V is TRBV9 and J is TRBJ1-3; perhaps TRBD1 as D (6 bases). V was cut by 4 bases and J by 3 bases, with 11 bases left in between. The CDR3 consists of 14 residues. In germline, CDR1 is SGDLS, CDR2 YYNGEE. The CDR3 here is CASSPRDNGNTIYF. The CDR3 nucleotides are TGTGCCAGCAGCCCCCGGGACAATGGAAACACCATATATTTT.

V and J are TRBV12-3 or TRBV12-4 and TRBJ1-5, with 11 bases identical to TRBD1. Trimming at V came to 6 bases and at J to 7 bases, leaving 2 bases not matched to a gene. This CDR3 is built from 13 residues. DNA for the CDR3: TGTGCCAGCAGCCGGGACAGGGGGCAGCCCCAGCATTTT. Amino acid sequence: CASSRDRGQPQHF.

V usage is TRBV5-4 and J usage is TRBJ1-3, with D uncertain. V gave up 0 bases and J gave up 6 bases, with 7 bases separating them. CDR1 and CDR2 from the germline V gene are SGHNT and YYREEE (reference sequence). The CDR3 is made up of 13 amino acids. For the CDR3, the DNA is TGTGCCAGCAGCTTGGAAGGATTAAACACCATATATTTT. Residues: CASSLEGLNTIYF.

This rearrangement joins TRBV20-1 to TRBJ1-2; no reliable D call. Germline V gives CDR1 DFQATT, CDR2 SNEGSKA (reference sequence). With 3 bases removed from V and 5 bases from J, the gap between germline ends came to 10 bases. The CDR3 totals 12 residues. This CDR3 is CSASEGPYGYTF. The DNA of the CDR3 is TGCAGTGCTAGTGAGGGTCCGTATGGCTACACCTTC.

The CDR3 nucleotides are TGTGCCAGCAGGGGCATGCAGAACGAGCAGTACTTC. Encoded protein: CASRGMQNEQYF. The gene calls are TRBV27 and TRBJ2-7, with D unresolved. Germline V lookup: CDR1 MNHEY, CDR2 SMNVEV (reference sequence). V lost 6 bases, J lost 5 bases, and 11 bases lay in between. This CDR3 has 12 amino acids.

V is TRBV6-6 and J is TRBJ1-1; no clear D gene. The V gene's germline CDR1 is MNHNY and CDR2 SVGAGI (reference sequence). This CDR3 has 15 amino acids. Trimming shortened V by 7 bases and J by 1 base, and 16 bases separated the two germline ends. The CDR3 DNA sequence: TGTGCCAGCATCTTGAAGTCCAGATCGAACACTGAAGCTTTCTTT. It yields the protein CASILKSRSNTEAFF.

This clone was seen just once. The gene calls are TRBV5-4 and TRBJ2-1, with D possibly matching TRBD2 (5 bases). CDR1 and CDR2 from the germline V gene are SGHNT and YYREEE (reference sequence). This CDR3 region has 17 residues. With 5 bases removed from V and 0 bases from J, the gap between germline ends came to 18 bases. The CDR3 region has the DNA TGTGCCAGCAGTAATGCCGGTGGGAGCAGCTCCTACAATGAGCAGTTCTTC. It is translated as CASSNAGGSSSYNEQFF.

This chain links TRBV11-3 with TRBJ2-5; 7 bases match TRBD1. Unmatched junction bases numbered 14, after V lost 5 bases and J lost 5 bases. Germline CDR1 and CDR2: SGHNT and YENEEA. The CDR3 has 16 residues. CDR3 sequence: CASSQDGTVISETQYF. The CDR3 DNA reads TGTGCCAGCAGCCAAGATGGGACAGTAATTTCGGAGACCCAGTACTTC.

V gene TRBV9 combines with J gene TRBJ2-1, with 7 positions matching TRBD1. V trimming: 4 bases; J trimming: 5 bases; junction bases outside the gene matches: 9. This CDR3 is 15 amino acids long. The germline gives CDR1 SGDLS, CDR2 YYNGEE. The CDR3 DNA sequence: TGTGCCAGCAGCCTGCGGACAGGCGGTAACAATGAGCAGTTCTTC. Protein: CASSLRTGGNNEQFF.

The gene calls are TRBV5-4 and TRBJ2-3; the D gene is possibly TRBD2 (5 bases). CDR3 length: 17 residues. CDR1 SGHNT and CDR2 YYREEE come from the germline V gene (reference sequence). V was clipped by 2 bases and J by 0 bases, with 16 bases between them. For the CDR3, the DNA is TGTGCCAGCAGCTTACCCGGACTTTCGAGTAGCACAGATACGCAGTATTTT. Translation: CASSLPGLSSSTDTQYF.

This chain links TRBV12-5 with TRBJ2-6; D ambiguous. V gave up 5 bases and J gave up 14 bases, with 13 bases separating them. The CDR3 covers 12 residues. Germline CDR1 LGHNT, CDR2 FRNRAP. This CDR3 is CASGPGPAILTF. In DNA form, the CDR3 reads TGTGCTAGTGGTCCTGGGCCGGCGATCCTGACTTTC.